This T cell receptor (beta chain) was identified in a study of blood T cells in healthy people across ages (dated by TCRdb to the mid-2010s). Regarding the complete study: Template switching captured roughly one uniquely barcoded TCR beta cDNA molecule per two T cells in model experiments. To track age-related changes in TCR beta repertoire diversity, the study relied on deep sequencing normalized with unique cDNA molecular identifiers. For two donors (one aged 18 to 29 and one aged 80 or older), the study analyzed two additional independent replicas of 1 million unique cDNA reads from the same blood draw. To avoid experimental bias, donors of different ages were randomly spread across the sequencing lanes. Four age groups were formed from the donors: young (average roughly 16 years), middle-aged (approximately 39), aged (approximately 60) and long-lived (approximately 78). Overall study outcomes, separate from this receptor: Compared with the aged group, more naive CD4+ T cells, fewer expanded clones and increased TCR diversity were shown by the long-lived group, suggesting age selection. Estimates of total diversity from one million sequenced T cells were regarded as lower bounds and underestimates. As age increased, observed TCR beta diversity per million T cells dropped in a roughly linear way, and a significant reduction was already evident by age 40. The CMV infection status of donors was not known, potentially confounding age-related changes in expanded clonotypes. A strong correlation was found between observed TCR beta diversity and the percentage of naive T cells measured by flow cytometry. Since profiling was done on bulk unsorted PBMCs, naive and antigen-experienced compartments could not be conclusively compared.

With respect to this clonotype: Its antigen has not been determined. No base quality values were provided; no much bigger clone lies one nucleotide off.

Spanning cysteine to phenylalanine, the CDR3 consists of 14 amino acids. Left in the record is the CDR3 DNA by itself, 42 bases read in frame from the first base. The germline V gene (reference sequence) specifies LGHDT as CDR1 and YNNKEL as CDR2. Compared with germline, V lacks 6 bases and J lacks 5 bases; bases without a gene match: 8. Libraries were prepared through 5' RACE. The reads were generated on an Illumina HiSeq 2500. A second about 7 to 11 cycle PCR used a sample-barcoded 5' primer and a J-beta primer mix. Each TCR beta cDNA molecule received a unique molecular identifier from a template-switch 5' adaptor carrying 12 random nucleotides. At least 3 million CDR3-containing paired-end reads were obtained from each sample. All of the RNA was converted into first-strand cDNA using the Mint cDNA synthesis kit, with a TRBC-specific oligonucleotide serving as the primer. Following uracil-DNA glycosylase treatment, a first 18-cycle PCR with universal primers M1SS and BC2_uni_R was performed on all cDNA. As for the authors' bioinformatics: For normalization, 1 million high-quality reads were randomly selected from each sample, with every read carrying a distinct molecular identifier. Instead of being binned into consensus sequences, reads with shared molecular identifiers were discarded. MiTCR, run with a Q25 quality threshold and the strictest error-elimination algorithm, handled CDR3 identification, clonotype clustering and error correction. Lower-bound total TCR beta diversity was estimated with a nonparametric unseen species model using Euler transformation. TCRdb reprocessing: public reads trimmed at Q25 with fastp, clones called with MiXCR, in-frame beta chains kept. Every distinct CDR3 protein forms one entry, paired with its most common genes and DNA. TCRdb's processing, not the authors' own work, is the source of the V and J calls. Within this sample are some 1.5 million distinct CDR3 sequences, with about 28% of them counted one time only. Around 7.7% of the sample lies in the top ten.

The donors were about 40 Caucasian individuals from Russia, aged 6 to 90 years, who were systemically healthy. Approximately 10 milliliters of peripheral blood were collected from each donor into EDTA-treated Vacutainer tubes. Ficoll-Paque density-gradient centrifugation was used to isolate PBMCs, with at least 6 million obtained per sample. Total RNA, at least 5 micrograms per sample, was extracted from PBMCs with Trizol reagent. For every donor, an aliquot of PBMCs went through flow cytometry to measure the percentages of naive CD45RAhigh/CD27high T cells. The chain uses TRBV3-1 and TRBJ1-2, with 8 central nucleotides matching TRBD1. This TCR was recovered from a woman aged 25-40 years in good health. The sequenced sample was blood. The bases are TGTGCCAGCAGGGATTCCGGGACAGGTTATGGCTACACCTTC. Its product reads: CASRDSGTGYGYTF.